These T cell receptor beta chains were read from a single sample in a study of T cells in Graves' hyperthyroidism and ophthalmopathy. MiXCR, run by TCRdb on the multiplex PCR reads, gives a single entry per CDR3 protein. The profile shows some 210,000 distinct CDR3 sequences, over 15% of them singletons. The sequenced sample consisted of blood. The receptors shown here come from a man aged 45-65 years with Graves' hyperthyroidism. Each CDR3 is given with its conserved first and last residue.

J: TRBJ2-7; V: TRBV19; CDR3: CASSIVGTGYVEQYF
J: TRBJ2-5; V: TRBV4-3; CDR3: CASSQDRKGMETQYF
J: TRBJ2-6; V: TRBV5-4; CDR3: CASSLGTPSSGANVLTF
J: TRBJ1-1; V: TRBV3-1; CDR3: CASSRGGEAFF
J: TRBJ2-3; V: TRBV4-1; CDR3: CASSHPPVAGVPTDTQYF
J: TRBJ1-1; V: TRBV7-9; CDR3: CASSLDGTSNTEAFF
J: TRBJ2-1; V: TRBV6-2/TRBV6-3; CDR3: CASREWSDGYNEQFF
J: TRBJ1-5; V: TRBV6-2/TRBV6-3; CDR3: CASSLGRGANQPQHF
J: TRBJ2-7; V: TRBV7-9; CDR3: CASSLEGHEVYEQYF
J: TRBJ1-6; V: TRBV2; CDR3: CATTGDLYNSPLHF
J: TRBJ2-1; V: TRBV20-1; CDR3: CSVPGLAGGYNEQFF
J: TRBJ2-2; V: TRBV5-1; CDR3: CASSLERPGTGELFF
J: TRBJ2-1; V: TRBV9; CDR3: CASSVRDSLVNEQFF
J: TRBJ2-7; V: TRBV7-9; CDR3: CASSFNNRVYEQYF
J: TRBJ1-2; V: TRBV7-9; CDR3: CASSPRGGGYGYTF
J: TRBJ2-2; V: TRBV5-8; CDR3: CARGGLQNTGELFF
J: TRBJ1-2; V: TRBV5-5; CDR3: CASSSYLRGRPGSYTF
J: TRBJ2-6; V: TRBV2; CDR3: CASSVVGYSGANVLTF
J: TRBJ2-1; V: TRBV2; CDR3: CASSAGTGDEQFF
J: TRBJ1-1; V: TRBV28; CDR3: CASSRHSLNTEAFF
J: TRBJ1-5; V: TRBV28; CDR3: CASTRQGTNQPQHF
J: TRBJ1-1; V: TRBV30; CDR3: CAWKRMDRAHTEAFF
J: TRBJ2-3; V: TRBV28; CDR3: CASSSGTVSTDTQYF
J: TRBJ2-7; V: TRBV28; CDR3: CASRSRYEQYF
J: TRBJ2-7; V: TRBV7-2; CDR3: CASSSSSGNYEQYF
J: TRBJ1-1; V: TRBV7-9; CDR3: CASSELGTRAAEAFF
J: TRBJ2-2; V: TRBV7-2; CDR3: CASSDYNTGELFF
J: TRBJ1-1; V: TRBV7-9; CDR3: CASSTWDTRWNTEAFF
J: TRBJ2-1; V: TRBV14; CDR3: CASSQPGREQFF
J: TRBJ1-2; V: TRBV20-1; CDR3: CSALPGQTNYGYTF
J: TRBJ2-5; V: TRBV3-1; CDR3: CASSQVVTSGRGQETQYF